This TCR beta chain is drawn from a study of T-cell reconstitution after alpha-beta-depleted transplantation in children. Unique molecular identifiers were incorporated during preparation of the TCRbeta library. Each CDR3 protein is one row after TCRdb ran MiXCR on the PCR reads. This table holds approximately 420,000 distinct CDR3 sequences, about 11% found once. The specimen comprised PBMCs from the stem cell graft donor, sampled from the stem cell graft. The TCR was taken from a human donor who donated a stem cell graft to a child with acute myeloid leukemia.

CDR3 loop: CASASFTGRRSTDTQYF. The CDR3 nucleotides are TGTGCCAGCGCCTCTTTTACAGGGCGAAGGAGCACAGATACGCAGTATTTT. The chain has TRBV28 and TRBJ2-3, with D tentatively TRBD1 (6 bases). CDR1 is MDHEN and CDR2 is SYDVKM in the germline V gene. V dropped 8 bases and J dropped 0 bases, with 21 bases sitting between them. The CDR3 sequence is 17 residues long.